A single sample gave rise to the 30 T cell receptor beta chains below, sequenced in a study of T cell responses to AZD1222 COVID-19 vaccine. The repertoire was sequenced with immunoSEQ multiplex PCR; TCRdb's copy has only in-frame clones and lacks some. The data contain some 110,000 clones, roughly nine tenths of them singletons. Here the sequenced sample was peripheral blood, taken 28 days after the second AZD1222 dose. Source of these receptors: an adult who received the AZD1222 COVID-19 vaccine.

This rearrangement joins TRBV9 to TRBJ2-7; weak D call: TRBD2 (5 bases). Germline V gene sequence: CDR1 SGDLS, CDR2 YYNGEE. CDR3 length: 15 amino acids. Between the trimmed V and J ends, which lost 6 bases and 6 bases, there was a span of 22 bases. DNA of the CDR3: TGTGCCAGCACTCTTGTCAGTGCTAGCCTGTCCGAGCAGTACTTC. Its protein is CASTLVSASLSEQYF.

The chain carries TRBV18 and TRBJ1-1; a weak D match, TRBD1 (5 bases). The V end was cut by 8 bases, the J end by 5 bases, with 21 bases between. Germline CDR1 is KGHSH and CDR2 is LQKENI. CDR3 size: 15 residues. In nucleotides, the CDR3 is TGTGCCAGCCGGGGTCGGCAGGGAGATAATACTGAAGCTTTCTTT. Its protein product is CASRGRQGDNTEAFF.

The chain links TRBV28 to TRBJ1-6; D is undetermined. Trimming took 6 bases from V and 9 from J, leaving 9 bases between them. Germline V gene sequence: CDR1 MDHEN, CDR2 SYDVKM. This CDR3 is built from 12 residues. CDR3 residues: CASRPVGSPLHF. The CDR3 region has the DNA TGTGCCAGCAGACCAGTAGGTTCACCCCTCCACTTT.

The chain joins TRBV7-2 to TRBJ2-4; no definite D call. V lost 1 base and J 6 bases, leaving 10 bases between the germline ends. There are 14 residues in the CDR3. Per the germline V gene, CDR1 is SGHTA and CDR2 is FQGNSA. The CDR3 here is CASSLGTLGNIQYF. The CDR3 DNA is TGTGCCAGCAGCTTAGGAACTCTGGGAAACATTCAGTACTTC.

The V call is TRBV6-2 or TRBV6-3, the J call TRBJ1-6, with a possible D match to TRBD1 (5 bases). V was clipped by 0 bases and J by 10 bases, with 13 bases between them. CDR1 is MNHEY and CDR2 is SVGEGT in the germline V gene. The CDR3 extends over 15 amino acids. CDR3 DNA: TGTGCCAGCAGTTACTCCGGAGGGGCTGGATCACCCCTCCACTTT. Protein: CASSYSGGAGSPLHF.

Here the CDR3 reads CASSLDTSRGGELFF. The CDR3 coding sequence is TGTGCCAGCAGCTTAGATACTAGTCGGGGCGGGGAGCTGTTTTTT. The V call is TRBV7-3, the J call TRBJ2-2; a possible D gene is TRBD2 (5 bases). Trimming removed 2 bases from V and 7 bases from J, with 14 bases in between. Looked up from germline, CDR1 is SGHTA and CDR2 is FQGTGA. This CDR3 has 15 amino acids.

The J gene is TRBJ2-1, the V gene TRBV25-1; maybe TRBD1 (5 bases). The CDR3 has 14 amino acids. Per germline, CDR1 MGHDK and CDR2 SYGVNS. With 4 bases removed from V and 8 bases from J, the gap between germline ends came to 15 bases. CDR3 protein: CASSVEQGGDEQFF. The CDR3 nucleotides read TGTGCCAGCAGTGTAGAGCAGGGTGGCGATGAGCAGTTCTTC.

This clone was found once. J is TRBJ2-5 and V is TRBV28, with 10 bases aligning to TRBD1. With 8 bases clipped from V and 4 bases from J, the junction kept 1 base outside the gene matches. This CDR3 spans 12 amino acids. Germline CDR1 reads MDHEN; CDR2 reads SYDVKM. The CDR3 loop reads CASRDRGETQYF. For the CDR3, the DNA is TGTGCCAGCCGGGACAGGGGAGAGACCCAGTACTTC.

The CDR3 bases are TGTGCCAGCAGCTTAGTTCTCTCGACTAGCGGGACCTACGAGCAGTACTTC. Residues: CASSLVLSTSGTYEQYF. The chain has TRBV7-9 and TRBJ2-7, with 11 bases that match TRBD2. The germline V gene encodes CDR1 SEHNR and CDR2 FQNEAQ (reference sequence). This CDR3 comprises 17 residues. J lost 2 bases, V lost 1 base, and 7 bases had no gene match.

The gene calls are TRBV7-8 and TRBJ2-1; D not resolved. The CDR3 has 11 amino acids. V lost 5 bases to trimming and J lost 10 bases, with 9 bases between them. The germline gives CDR1 SGHVS, CDR2 FQNEAQ. CDR3 amino acids: CASSLRLEQFF. The DNA of the CDR3 is TGTGCCAGCAGCCTCCGATTAGAGCAGTTCTTC. The full variable domain, completed using reference TRBV7-8 and TRBJ2-1, is GAGVSQSPRYKVAKRGQDVALRCDPISGHVSLFWYQQALGQGPEFLTYFQNEAQLDKSGLPSDRFFAERPEGSVSTLKIQRTQQEDSAVYLCASSLRLEQFFGPGTRLTVL.

The CDR3 bases are TGTGCCAGCAGTGAAGGCGGGCAGCGAACCGGGGAGCTGTTTTTT. Its translation is CASSEGGQRTGELFF. The chain uses TRBV2 and TRBJ2-2; TRBD2 might be the D (5 bases). Germline V gene data show CDR1 as SNHLY and CDR2 as FYNNEI. V was shortened by 1 base and J by 5 bases, with 11 bases between the two germline ends. The CDR3 runs to 15 residues.

This sequence joins TRBV9 and TRBJ1-1; a possible D gene is TRBD1 (6 bases). The CDR3 runs to 14 residues. V lost 3 bases and J lost 5, with 14 bases in between. Germline CDR1 and CDR2: SGDLS and YYNGEE. Here the CDR3 reads CASSAGQRATEAFF. CDR3 nucleotide sequence: TGTGCCAGCAGCGCCGGACAGAGGGCTACTGAAGCTTTCTTT.

The CDR3 spells CASSLSGQGLGNTEAFF. The CDR3 region has the DNA TGTGCCAGCAGCTTAAGTGGACAGGGGTTAGGAAACACTGAAGCTTTCTTT. The chain carries TRBV7-9 and TRBJ1-1; 9 bases are a match to TRBD1. This CDR3 comprises 17 residues. Germline V CDR1 and CDR2: SEHNR, FQNEAQ (reference sequence). After removal of 2 bases from V and 2 bases from J, the junction contained 9 bases not matched to a gene. The complete variable domain, with remaining parts taken from reference TRBV7-9 and TRBJ1-1, reads DTGVSQNPRHKITKRGQNVTFRCDPISEHNRLYWYRQTLGQGPEFLTYFQNEAQLEKSRLLSDRFSAERPKGSFSTLEIQRTEQGDSAMYLCASSLSGQGLGNTEAFFGQGTRLTVV.

CDR3 nucleotide sequence: TGTGCCAGCAGCTTTGGAGGGGAGAGCACAGATACGCAGTATTTT. Its translation is CASSFGGESTDTQYF. The chain is built from TRBV5-4 and TRBJ2-3; D perhaps matches TRBD2 (6 bases). This CDR3 has 15 amino acids. V shed 2 bases and J shed 0 bases, with 10 bases lying between them. CDR1 SGHNT and CDR2 YYREEE come from the germline V gene (reference sequence).

The chain links TRBV4-3 to TRBJ1-5; D is uncertain. V shed 4 bases and J shed 1 base, with 8 bases lying between them. The CDR3 loop spans 14 amino acids. Germline lookup yields CDR1 LGHNA and CDR2 YSLEER. The CDR3 sequence is CASSPSRSNQPQHF. The CDR3 DNA reads TGCGCCAGCAGCCCCTCCAGAAGCAATCAGCCCCAGCATTTT.

The rearrangement joins TRBV7-8 to TRBJ1-4; 8 bases are shared with TRBD1. CDR1 is SGHVS and CDR2 is FQNEAQ in the germline V gene. This CDR3 is built from 14 residues. Unmatched junction bases numbered 5, after V lost 6 bases and J lost 5 bases. This chain's CDR3 is CASRPGQANEKLFF. For the CDR3, the DNA is TGTGCCAGCAGACCGGGACAGGCAAATGAAAAACTGTTTTTT.

The chain combines TRBV10-3 with TRBJ2-7; possible D gene TRBD2, 7 bases. The CDR3 sequence is 12 residues long. The germline gives CDR1 ENHRY, CDR2 SYGVKD. The V end was cut by 4 bases, the J end by 7 bases, with 11 bases between. The CDR3 nucleotides read TGTGCCATCAGTGTGGGGGGGGCAGAGCAGTACTTC. Its translation: CAISVGGAEQYF.

The chain employs TRBV19 and TRBJ2-7; the D gene could be TRBD1 or TRBD2 (6 bases each). Germline values: CDR1 LNHDA, CDR2 SQIVND (reference sequence). There are 14 residues in the CDR3. V lost 5 bases, J lost 6 bases, and 17 bases lay in between. The CDR3 DNA follows: TGTGCCAGTAGTTCCTCGAAAGGGGGGTTCGAGCAGTACTTC. Protein: CASSSSKGGFEQYF.

This clone was picked up one time. This chain links TRBV18 with TRBJ2-1; 10 bases line up with TRBD1. There are 19 residues in the CDR3. Germline V gene lookup returns CDR1 KGHSH and CDR2 LQKENI. V lost 4 bases to trimming and J lost 6 bases; unmatched junction nucleotides: 18. CDR3: CASSLSGTGVGGPRNEQFF. The CDR3 nucleotides are TGTGCCAGCTCACTTTCCGGGACAGGGGTGGGAGGGCCCCGCAATGAGCAGTTCTTC.

V gene TRBV28 combines with J gene TRBJ2-1, with 9 bases that match TRBD2. Germline CDR1 is MDHEN and CDR2 is SYDVKM. V lost 6 bases to trimming and J lost 9 bases; unmatched junction nucleotides: 12. This CDR3 comprises 15 residues. The CDR3 DNA sequence: TGTGCCAGCAGCGAAACGGGACTAGCTAAGAGTGAGCAGTTCTTC. This encodes CASSETGLAKSEQFF.

The chain couples TRBV19 to TRBJ2-7; 8 nucleotides agree with TRBD1. CDR1 LNHDA and CDR2 SQIVND come from the germline V gene (reference sequence). V lost 1 base, J lost 5 bases, and 7 bases stayed unmatched. This CDR3 spans 15 amino acids. The CDR3 sequence is CASSIGRTGSDEQYF. As DNA, the CDR3 is TGTGCCAGTAGTATAGGAAGGACAGGGTCCGACGAGCAGTACTTC.

The chain joins TRBV9 to TRBJ2-7; a weak D match, TRBD2 (6 bases). Trimming took 0 bases from V and 0 from J, leaving 10 bases between them. Per germline, CDR1 SGDLS and CDR2 YYNGEE. The CDR3 consists of 15 residues. Here the CDR3 DNA reads TGTGCCAGCAGCGTAGCGGGAGACTCCTCCTACGAGCAGTACTTC. It encodes CASSVAGDSSYEQYF.

The chain couples TRBV6-2 or TRBV6-3 to TRBJ2-7; 8 positions agree with TRBD1. Per germline, CDR1 MNHEY and CDR2 SVGEGT. J lost 6 bases, V lost 0 bases, and 4 bases had no gene match. The CDR3 spans 14 residues. The DNA for the CDR3 is TGTGCCAGCAGTTACTCCGCACAGGGGGGCGAGCAGTACTTC. Encoded protein: CASSYSAQGGEQYF.

V gene TRBV25-1 combines with J gene TRBJ2-6; D not certain. V dropped 4 bases and J dropped 4 bases, with 8 bases sitting between them. The CDR3 runs 14 residues. The germline V gene has CDR1 MGHDK and CDR2 SYGVNS. The DNA of the CDR3 is TGTGCCAGCAGTGTTGCTTCCGGGGCCAACGTCCTGACTTTC. Translated, it gives CASSVASGANVLTF.

The count of this clone is one. The chain carries TRBV4-2 and TRBJ2-3; 13 bases align to TRBD2. The germline V gene encodes CDR1 LGHNA and CDR2 YNFKEQ. Trimming at V came to 3 bases and at J to 2 bases, leaving 8 bases not matched to a gene. The CDR3 length is 18 residues. This CDR3 is CASSQGLTSGRATDTQYF. The CDR3 region has the DNA TGTGCCAGCAGCCAGGGCCTTACTAGCGGGAGGGCCACAGATACGCAGTATTTT.

The rearrangement joins TRBV11-2 to TRBJ2-5; 7 bases agree with TRBD2. Germline-derived CDR1 and CDR2 are SGHAT and FQNNGV. V shed 1 base and J 2 bases; nucleotides not matched to a gene: 10. This CDR3 comprises 17 residues. The CDR3 nucleotides are TGTGCCAGCAGCTTAGGTGGGCTCCTAGCGGCACAAGAGACCCAGTACTTC. It specifies CASSLGGLLAAQETQYF.

Here the CDR3 DNA reads TGTGCCAGCAGTCGCCCCCGGACAGGGTACAACGAGCAGTACTTC. Its translation is CASSRPRTGYNEQYF. The rearrangement joins TRBV28 to TRBJ2-7; 8 nucleotides line up with TRBD1. Losses at the gene ends were 5 bases for V and 5 bases for J; bases not matched to a gene: 11. CDR3 length equals 15 residues. Germline CDR1 and CDR2: MDHEN and SYDVKM.

This clone was recorded once. This rearrangement joins TRBV29-1 to TRBJ2-7; no firm D call. Looked up from germline, CDR1 is SQVTM and CDR2 is ANQGSEA. The length of the CDR3 is 13 residues. Trimming removed 3 bases from V and 6 bases from J, with 15 bases in between. The chain's CDR3 is CSVEIGVLGEQYF. CDR3 sequence (DNA): TGCAGCGTTGAGATAGGCGTCCTGGGCGAGCAGTACTTC.

This sequence joins TRBV19 and TRBJ2-5; TRBD1 or TRBD2 may be the D gene (5 bases each). Germline CDR1 reads LNHDA; CDR2 reads SQIVND (reference sequence). This CDR3 is 13 amino acids long. Trimming removed 4 bases from V and 1 base from J, with 7 bases in between. The CDR3 DNA reads as TGTGCCAGTAGTACGGGGCTCCAAGAGACCCAGTACTTC. It codes for CASSTGLQETQYF. The variable domain in full, with the rest retrieved from reference TRBV19 and TRBJ2-5, is DGGITQSPKYLFRKEGQNVTLSCEQNLNHDAMYWYRQDPGQGLRLIYYSQIVNDFQKGDIAEGYSVSREKKESFPLTVTSAQKNPTAFYLCASSTGLQETQYFGPGTRLLVL.

The V gene is TRBV6-5, the J gene TRBJ1-2, with a possible D match to TRBD1 (5 bases). From germline, CDR1 is MNHEY and CDR2 SVGAGI. V gave up 8 bases and J gave up 4 bases, with 14 bases separating them. The CDR3 extends over 13 amino acids. The CDR3 coding sequence is TGTGCCAGCCAGGGATCCCGGAGCTATGGCTACACCTTC. As protein: CASQGSRSYGYTF.